This TCR beta chain was documented in a study of tumor-infiltrating lymphocytes in oesophageal squamous cell carcinoma. This clonotype was recorded a few times. Each CDR3 protein is one row after TCRdb ran MiXCR on the PCR reads. The data contain about 25,000 distinct CDR3 sequences, 35% to 45% of them singletons. J lost 10 bases, V lost 8 bases, and 5 bases had no gene match. The CDR3 covers 12 residues. The sample was esophageal tumor tissue. The chain links TRBV5-3 to TRBJ1-6, with 8 bases lining up with TRBD1. TRBV5-3 falls under the ORF class, with uncertain function. This TCR derives from a male donor with esophageal squamous cell carcinoma. The CDR3 reads CASSPGGSPLHF. Here the CDR3 DNA reads TGTGCCAGCAGCCCAGGGGGCTCACCCCTCCACTTT.